This T cell receptor (beta chain) is drawn from a study of T cells in Graves' hyperthyroidism and ophthalmopathy. Background on the study: Peripheral blood was drawn at first diagnosis, prior to all treatment.

Study observations and caveats: In the blood, most expanded thyroid clonotypes above 0.001 appeared as well.

The study enrolled patients aged 18 to 65 with newly diagnosed hyperthyroidism of under 2 months' duration. Amplified TCR beta CDR3 regions came from RNA transcripts. Using the HTBI primer set, a first-round RT-PCR was run on the TCR CDR3. TCRdb re-analysed the multiplex PCR reads in MiXCR, keeping a single row per CDR3 protein. Of roughly 660,000 distinct CDR3 sequences detected, 15% to 20% appear once; the ten largest clones hold 15%. The CDR3 sequence is 12 residues long. Germline V CDR1 and CDR2: DFQATT, SNEGSKA (reference sequence). This clonotype has at least ten counts. Its antigen remains unidentified.

J is TRBJ2-1 and V is TRBV20-1; TRBD2 matches 14 bases. This TCR was recovered from a middle-aged man with Graves' hyperthyroidism. The sequencing input was blood. Here the CDR3 reads CGLAGGDNEQFF. The CDR3 bases are TGCGGACTAGCGGGAGGAGACAATGAGCAGTTCTTC.